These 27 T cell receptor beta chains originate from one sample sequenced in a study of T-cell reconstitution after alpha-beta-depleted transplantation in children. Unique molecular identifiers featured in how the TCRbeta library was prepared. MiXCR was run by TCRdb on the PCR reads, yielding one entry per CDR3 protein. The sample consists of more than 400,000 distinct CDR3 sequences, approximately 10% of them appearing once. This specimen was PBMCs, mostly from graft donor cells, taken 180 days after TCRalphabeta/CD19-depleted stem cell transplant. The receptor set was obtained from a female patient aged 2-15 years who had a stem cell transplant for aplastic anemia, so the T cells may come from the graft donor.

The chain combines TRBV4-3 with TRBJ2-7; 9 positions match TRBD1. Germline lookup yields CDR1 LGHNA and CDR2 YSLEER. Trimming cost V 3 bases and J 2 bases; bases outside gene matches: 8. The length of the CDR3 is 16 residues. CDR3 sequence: CASSQKARDRAYEQYF. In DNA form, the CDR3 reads TGCGCCAGCAGCCAGAAAGCCCGGGACAGGGCCTACGAGCAGTACTTC.

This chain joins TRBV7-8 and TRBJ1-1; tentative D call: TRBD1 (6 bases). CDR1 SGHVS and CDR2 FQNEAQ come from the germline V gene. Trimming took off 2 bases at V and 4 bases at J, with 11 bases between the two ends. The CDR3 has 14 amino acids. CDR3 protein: CASSLIQGSTEAFF. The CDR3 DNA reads TGTGCCAGCAGCTTAATTCAGGGGAGCACTGAAGCTTTCTTT.

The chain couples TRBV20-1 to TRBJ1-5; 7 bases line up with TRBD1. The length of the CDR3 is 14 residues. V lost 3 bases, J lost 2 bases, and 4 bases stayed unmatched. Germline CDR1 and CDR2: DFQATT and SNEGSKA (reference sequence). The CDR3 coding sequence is TGCAGTGCTAGCGGACAGGCACGCAATCAGCCCCAGCATTTT. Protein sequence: CSASGQARNQPQHF.

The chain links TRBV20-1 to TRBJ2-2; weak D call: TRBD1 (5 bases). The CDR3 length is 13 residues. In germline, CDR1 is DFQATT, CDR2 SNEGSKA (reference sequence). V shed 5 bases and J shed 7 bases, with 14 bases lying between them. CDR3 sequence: CSAPGRGGGELFF. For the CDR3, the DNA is TGCAGTGCTCCAGGAAGGGGCGGCGGGGAGCTGTTTTTT.

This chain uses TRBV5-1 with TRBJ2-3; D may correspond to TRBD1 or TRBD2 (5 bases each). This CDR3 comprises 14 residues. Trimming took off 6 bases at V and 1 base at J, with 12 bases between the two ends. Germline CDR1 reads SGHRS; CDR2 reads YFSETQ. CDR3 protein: CASMGPMGTDTQYF. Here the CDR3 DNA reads TGCGCCAGCATGGGACCAATGGGCACAGATACGCAGTATTTT.

The CDR3 DNA sequence: TGTGCCAGCAGCTTAGAAGGGGGAGGGCCCACAGATACGCAGTATTTT. It codes for CASSLEGGGPTDTQYF. The gene calls are TRBV7-6 and TRBJ2-3, with D tentatively TRBD2 (7 bases). Germline CDR1 and CDR2: SGHVS and FNYEAQ. Trimming took off 1 base at V and 2 bases at J, with 13 bases between the two ends. The CDR3 spans 16 residues.

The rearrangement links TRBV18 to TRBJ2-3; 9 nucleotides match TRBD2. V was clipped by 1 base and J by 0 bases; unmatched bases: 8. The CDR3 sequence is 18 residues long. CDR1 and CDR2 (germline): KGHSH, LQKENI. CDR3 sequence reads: CASSPRSGGPSSTDTQYF. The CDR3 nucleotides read TGTGCCAGCTCACCACGCAGCGGGGGGCCTTCTAGCACAGATACGCAGTATTTT.

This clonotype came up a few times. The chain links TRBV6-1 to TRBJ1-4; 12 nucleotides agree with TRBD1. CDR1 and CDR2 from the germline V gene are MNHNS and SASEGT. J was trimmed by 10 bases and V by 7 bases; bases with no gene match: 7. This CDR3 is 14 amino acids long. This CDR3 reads CASKRDRGRGKLFF. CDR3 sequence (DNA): TGTGCCAGCAAACGGGACAGGGGGCGCGGAAAACTGTTTTTT.

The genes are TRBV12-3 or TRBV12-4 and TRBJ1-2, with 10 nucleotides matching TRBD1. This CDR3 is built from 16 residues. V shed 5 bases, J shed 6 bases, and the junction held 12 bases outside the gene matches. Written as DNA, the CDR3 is TGTGCCAGCAGTGGACAGGGGGGAATCCGGGGACATGGCTACACCTTC. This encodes CASSGQGGIRGHGYTF.

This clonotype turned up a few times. The CDR3 bases are TGTGCCAGCAAATGGGGGGGGCCTTCCAATGAGCAGTTCTTC. It specifies CASKWGGPSNEQFF. V gene TRBV27 combines with J gene TRBJ2-1, with D tentatively TRBD2 (7 bases). The germline V gene encodes CDR1 MNHEY and CDR2 SMNVEV (reference sequence). V was shortened by 7 bases and J by 6 bases, with 16 bases between the two germline ends. The CDR3 runs to 14 residues.

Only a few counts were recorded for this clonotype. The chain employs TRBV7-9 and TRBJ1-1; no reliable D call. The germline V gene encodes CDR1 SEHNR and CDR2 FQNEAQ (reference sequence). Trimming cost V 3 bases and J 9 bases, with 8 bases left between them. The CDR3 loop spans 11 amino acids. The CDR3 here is CASSLDGKAFF. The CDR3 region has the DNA TGTGCCAGCAGCTTGGACGGCAAAGCTTTCTTT.

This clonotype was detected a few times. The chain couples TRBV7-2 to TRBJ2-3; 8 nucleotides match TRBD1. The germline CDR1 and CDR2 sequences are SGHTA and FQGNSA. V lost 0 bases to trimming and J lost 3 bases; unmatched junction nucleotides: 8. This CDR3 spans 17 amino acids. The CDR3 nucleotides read TGTGCCAGCAGCTTAGCCCGGACAGGGATTGGGACAGATACGCAGTATTTT. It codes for CASSLARTGIGTDTQYF. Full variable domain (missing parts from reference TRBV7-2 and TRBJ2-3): GAGVSQSPSNKVTEKGKDVELRCDPISGHTALYWYRQSLGQGLEFLIYFQGNSAPDKSGLPSDRFSAERTGGSVSTLTIQRTQQEDSAVYLCASSLARTGIGTDTQYFGPGTRLTVL.

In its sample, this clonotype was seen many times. Here the CDR3 reads CASRDRGMENTIYF. The CDR3 DNA reads TGTGCCAGCAGAGACAGGGGAATGGAAAACACCATATATTTT. This chain links TRBV7-6 with TRBJ1-3; 8 bases fit TRBD1. This CDR3 region has 14 residues. Germline-derived CDR1 and CDR2 are SGHVS and FNYEAQ. The ends lost 6 bases at V and 6 bases at J; junction bases unmatched: 7.

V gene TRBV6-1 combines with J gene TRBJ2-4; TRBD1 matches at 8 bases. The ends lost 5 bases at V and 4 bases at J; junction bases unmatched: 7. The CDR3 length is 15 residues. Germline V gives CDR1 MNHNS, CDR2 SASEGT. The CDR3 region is CASSTHGQGKNIQYF. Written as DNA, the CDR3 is TGTGCCAGCAGTACCCACGGACAGGGTAAAAACATTCAGTACTTC.

The CDR3 here is CASSILRDYFHEQFF. In DNA form, the CDR3 reads TGTGCCAGCAGCATCCTACGGGACTACTTCCATGAGCAGTTCTTC. This chain links TRBV7-2 with TRBJ2-1, with 7 nucleotides matching TRBD2. The CDR3 spans 15 residues. J gave up 8 bases and V 5 bases, and 12 bases lay outside the gene matches. The V gene's germline CDR1 is SGHTA and CDR2 FQGNSA.

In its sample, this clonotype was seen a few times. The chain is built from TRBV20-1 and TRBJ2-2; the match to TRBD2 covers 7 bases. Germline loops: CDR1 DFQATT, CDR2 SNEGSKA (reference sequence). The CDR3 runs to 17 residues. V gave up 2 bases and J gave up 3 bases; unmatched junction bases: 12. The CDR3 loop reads CSARRFGGGMDTGELFF. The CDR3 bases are TGCAGTGCTAGAAGGTTTGGGGGAGGGATGGACACCGGGGAGCTGTTTTTT.

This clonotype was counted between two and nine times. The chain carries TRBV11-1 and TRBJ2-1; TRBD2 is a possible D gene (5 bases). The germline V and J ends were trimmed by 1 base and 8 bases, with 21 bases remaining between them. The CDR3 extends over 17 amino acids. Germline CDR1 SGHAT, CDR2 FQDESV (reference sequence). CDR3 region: CASSLVGLWPPGDEQFF. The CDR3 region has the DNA TGTGCCAGCAGCTTAGTAGGTCTCTGGCCCCCCGGGGATGAGCAGTTCTTC.

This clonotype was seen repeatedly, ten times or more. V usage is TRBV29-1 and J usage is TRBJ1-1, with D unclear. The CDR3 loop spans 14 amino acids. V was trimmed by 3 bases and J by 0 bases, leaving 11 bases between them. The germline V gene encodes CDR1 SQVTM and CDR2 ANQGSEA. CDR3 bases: TGCAGCGTTGATGGGATAACCATGAACACTGAAGCTTTCTTT. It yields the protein CSVDGITMNTEAFF.

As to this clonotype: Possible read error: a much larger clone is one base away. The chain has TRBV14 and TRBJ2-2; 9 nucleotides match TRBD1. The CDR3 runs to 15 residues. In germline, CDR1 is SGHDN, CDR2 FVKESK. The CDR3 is CASSRQGVRTGDLFF. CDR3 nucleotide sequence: TGTGCCAGCAGCCGACAGGGGGTGAGAACCGGGGACCTGTTTTTT. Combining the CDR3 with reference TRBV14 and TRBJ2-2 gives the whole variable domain EAGVTQFPSHSVIEKGQTVTLRCDPISGHDNLYWYRRVMGKEIKFLLHFVKESKQDESGMPNNRFLAERTGGTYSTLKVQPAELEDSGVYFCASSRQGVRTGDLFFGEGSRLTVL.

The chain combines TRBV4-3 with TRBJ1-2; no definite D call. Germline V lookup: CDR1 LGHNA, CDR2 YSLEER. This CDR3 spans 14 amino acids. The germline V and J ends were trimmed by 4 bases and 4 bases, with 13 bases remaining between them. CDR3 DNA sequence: TGCGCCAGCAGCCCCGGAGCGGGGAGCTATGGCTACACCTTC. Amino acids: CASSPGAGSYGYTF.

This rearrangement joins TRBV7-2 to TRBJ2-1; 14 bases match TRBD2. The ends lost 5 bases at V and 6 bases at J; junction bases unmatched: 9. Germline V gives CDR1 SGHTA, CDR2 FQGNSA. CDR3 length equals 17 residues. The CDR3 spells CASSHATGTSGSNEQFF. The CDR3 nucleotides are TGTGCCAGCAGCCATGCAACCGGGACTAGCGGGAGCAATGAGCAGTTCTTC. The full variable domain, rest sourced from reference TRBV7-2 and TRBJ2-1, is GAGVSQSPSNKVTEKGKDVELRCDPISGHTALYWYRQSLGQGLEFLIYFQGNSAPDKSGLPSDRFSAERTGGSVSTLTIQRTQQEDSAVYLCASSHATGTSGSNEQFFGPGTRLTVL.

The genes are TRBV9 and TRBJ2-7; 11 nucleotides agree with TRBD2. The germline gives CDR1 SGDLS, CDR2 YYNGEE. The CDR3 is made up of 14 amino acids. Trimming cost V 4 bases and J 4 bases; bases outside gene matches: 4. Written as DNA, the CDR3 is TGTGCCAGCAGCACGGGACTAGCGGAATACGAGCAGTACTTC. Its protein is CASSTGLAEYEQYF.

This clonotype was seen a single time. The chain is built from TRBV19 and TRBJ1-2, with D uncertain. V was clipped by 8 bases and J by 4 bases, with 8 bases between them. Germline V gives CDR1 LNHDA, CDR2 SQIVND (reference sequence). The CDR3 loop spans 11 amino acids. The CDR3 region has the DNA TGTGCCAGTTCAGCGCTCTATGGCTACACCTTC. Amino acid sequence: CASSALYGYTF.

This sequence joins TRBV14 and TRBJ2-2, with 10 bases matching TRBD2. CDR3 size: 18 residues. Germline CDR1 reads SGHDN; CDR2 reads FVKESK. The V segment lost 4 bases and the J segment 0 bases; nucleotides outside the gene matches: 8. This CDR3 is CASSRLAGGPANTGELFF. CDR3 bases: TGTGCCAGCAGCCGTTTAGCGGGAGGCCCCGCGAACACCGGGGAGCTGTTTTTT.

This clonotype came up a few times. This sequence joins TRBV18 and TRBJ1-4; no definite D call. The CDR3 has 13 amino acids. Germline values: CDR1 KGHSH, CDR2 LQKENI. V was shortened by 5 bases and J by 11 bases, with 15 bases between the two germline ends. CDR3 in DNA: TGTGCCAGCTCAAAAGGACCTTTCGGCAAACTGTTTTTT. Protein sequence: CASSKGPFGKLFF.

The CDR3 region is CSARVAGGVGEQYF. DNA of the CDR3: TGCAGTGCTAGAGTAGCGGGAGGAGTAGGAGAGCAGTACTTC. The V and J genes are TRBV20-1 and TRBJ2-7; 10 bases agree with TRBD2. Trimming cost V 1 base and J 7 bases; bases outside gene matches: 7. The CDR3 is made up of 14 amino acids. Per germline, CDR1 DFQATT and CDR2 SNEGSKA (reference sequence).

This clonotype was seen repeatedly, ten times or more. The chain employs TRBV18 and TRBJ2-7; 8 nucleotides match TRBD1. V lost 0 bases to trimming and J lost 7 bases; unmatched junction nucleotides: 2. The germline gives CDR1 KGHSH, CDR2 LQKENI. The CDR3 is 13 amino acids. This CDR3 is CASSPPDRAEQYV. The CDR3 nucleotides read TGTGCCAGCTCACCACCGGACAGGGCGGAGCAGTACGTC.